Below, 29 T cell receptor beta chains from the same sample are listed, as sequenced in a study of shared clonotypes between healthy human individuals. TCRdb's copy holds only in-frame clones and misses some; the assay was immunoSEQ multiplex PCR. This sample has some 1,900,000 clones, with about 94% found just once. Only CD45RO-negative cells positively selected for CCR7 counted as naive CD8 cells, so terminally differentiated effector memory CD45RA+ cells were excluded. Sequenced input: naive CD8+ T cells sorted from blood. Receptors were obtained from a young man in good health.

V and J are TRBV5-6 and TRBJ2-7; D unclear. The CDR3 contains 14 residues. V was cut by 0 bases and J by 3 bases, with 10 bases left in between. Germline values: CDR1 SGHDT, CDR2 YYEEEE. This CDR3 is CASSLAYRHYEQYF. The CDR3 coding sequence is TGTGCCAGCAGCTTGGCCTACAGACACTACGAGCAGTACTTC.

Notes on this clone: Since a much larger clone is just one base distant, this may be a read error. This same CDR3 is encoded by further DNA sequences in the sample. The chain links TRBV9 to TRBJ1-1; D gene unclear. CDR1 is SGDLS, CDR2 YYNGEE, per germline. Trimming shortened V by 3 bases and J by 1 base, and 4 bases separated the two germline ends. This CDR3 region has 12 residues. The CDR3, as DNA: TGTGCCAGCAGCGAGGGGAACACTGAAGCTTTCTTT. Translation: CASSEGNTEAFF. The variable domain in full, completed from reference TRBV9 and TRBJ1-1, reads DSGVTQTPKHLITATGQRVTLRCSPRSGDLSVYWYQQSLDQGLQFLIQYYNGEERAKGNILERFSAQQFPDLHSELNLSSLELGDSALYFCASSEGNTEAFFGQGTRLTVV.

The V and J genes are TRBV28 and TRBJ2-3; a possible D gene is TRBD1 (6 bases). CDR3 length: 15 amino acids. Germline CDR1 is MDHEN and CDR2 is SYDVKM. Trimming stripped 2 bases from V and 3 bases from J, with 12 bases between. The CDR3 DNA reads as TGTGCCAGCAGTTTAGCAGGGGCAGGTACAGATACGCAGTATTTT. It translates to CASSLAGAGTDTQYF. Drawing the rest from reference TRBV28 and TRBJ2-3, the complete variable domain is DVKVTQSSRYLVKRTGEKVFLECVQDMDHENMFWYRQDPGLGLRLIYFSYDVKMKEKGDIPEGYSVSREKKERFSLILESASTNQTSMYLCASSLAGAGTDTQYFGPGTRLTVL.

The chain couples TRBV27 to TRBJ1-1; D gene ambiguous. Germline CDR1 reads MNHEY; CDR2 reads SMNVEV (reference sequence). The germline V and J ends were trimmed by 8 bases and 3 bases, with 13 bases remaining between them. The CDR3 has 13 residues. CDR3 sequence: CASSWVSDTEAFF. In DNA, the CDR3 is TGTGCCAGCTCCTGGGTCTCGGACACTGAAGCTTTCTTT.

Remarks on this clone: Other DNA sequences in the same sample also yield this CDR3. The genes are TRBV5-1 and TRBJ2-7, with D uncertain. CDR3 length equals 12 residues. The germline V and J ends were trimmed by 1 base and 7 bases, with 9 bases remaining between them. Germline CDR1 reads SGHRS; CDR2 reads YFSETQ. CDR3 in amino acids: CASSLRGSEQYF. The CDR3 nucleotides are TGCGCCAGCAGCTTGAGAGGAAGTGAGCAGTACTTC.

Details on this clone: An end of the junction does not agree with germline; a read error may underlie this. Other DNA sequences in the same sample also yield this CDR3. This chain links TRBV7-7 with TRBJ2-7; D ambiguous. From germline, CDR1 is SSHAT and CDR2 FNYEAQ (reference sequence). The CDR3 extends over 13 amino acids. CDR3: CASSLAGSYEQYF. DNA for the CDR3: TGTGCTAGCAGCTTAGCAGGCAGTTACGAGCAGTACTTC. The whole variable domain, remainder taken from reference TRBV7-7 and TRBJ2-7, is GAGVSQSPRYKVTKRGQDVTLRCDPISSHATLYWYQQALGQGPEFLTYFNYEAQPDKSGLPSDRFSAERPEGSISTLTIQRTEQRDSAMYRCASSLAGSYEQYFGPGTRLTVT.

The chain recombines TRBV2 with TRBJ2-7; 10 bases align to TRBD2. This CDR3 has 15 residues. Germline V gene sequence: CDR1 SNHLY, CDR2 FYNNEI. V lost 6 bases, J lost 5 bases, and 10 bases stayed unmatched. CDR3 residues: CASRPKREGADEQYF. The CDR3 DNA reads TGTGCCAGCAGGCCAAAGCGGGAGGGAGCTGACGAGCAGTACTTC. Full variable domain (remainder filled in from reference TRBV2 and TRBJ2-7): EPEVTQTPSHQVTQMGQEVILRCVPISNHLYFYWYRQILGQKVEFLVSFYNNEISEKSEIFDDQFSVERPDGSNFTLKIRSTKLEDSAMYFCASRPKREGADEQYFGPGTRLTVT.

V gene TRBV6-1 combines with J gene TRBJ1-1, with D possibly being TRBD1 (6 bases). V was pared by 11 bases and J by 0 bases, with 19 bases between. Germline V gene sequence: CDR1 MNHNS, CDR2 SASEGT. CDR3 length: 15 residues. This chain's CDR3 is CAALPTTGLNTEAFF. In DNA form, the CDR3 reads TGTGCCGCCCTCCCGACGACAGGCCTGAACACTGAAGCTTTCTTT.

This rearrangement joins TRBV30 to TRBJ1-1; the D gene is possibly TRBD1 (5 bases). Germline V gene data show CDR1 as GTSNPN and CDR2 as SVGIG (reference sequence). The CDR3 extends over 13 amino acids. V lost 2 bases and J lost 6, with 13 bases in between. The CDR3 coding sequence is TGTGCCTGGAGTCCTCAGGGTTCAGCTGAAGCTTTCTTT. This sequence encodes CAWSPQGSAEAFF.

The chain is built from TRBV30 and TRBJ2-2, with 8 bases that match TRBD1. V lost 5 bases, J lost 7 bases, and 9 bases stayed unmatched. Germline-derived CDR1 and CDR2 are GTSNPN and SVGIG (reference sequence). The CDR3 totals 14 residues. CDR3 DNA sequence: TGTGCCTGGGCCGGGACAGGTGCCTTCGGGGAGCTGTTTTTT. This encodes CAWAGTGAFGELFF.

The chain carries TRBV2 and TRBJ2-1; D call uncertain. The CDR3 contains 14 residues. Trimming took 3 bases from V and 7 from J, leaving 13 bases between them. Germline assignment: CDR1 SNHLY and CDR2 FYNNEI. CDR3 DNA: TGTGCCAGCAGTGATGGTATTAGTGGGAATGAGCAGTTCTTC. It codes for CASSDGISGNEQFF. Using reference TRBV2 and TRBJ2-1 for the parts outside the CDR3, the full variable domain is EPEVTQTPSHQVTQMGQEVILRCVPISNHLYFYWYRQILGQKVEFLVSFYNNEISEKSEIFDDQFSVERPDGSNFTLKIRSTKLEDSAMYFCASSDGISGNEQFFGPGTRLTVL.

V and J are TRBV27 and TRBJ2-2; TRBD2 matches 14 bases. J gave up 6 bases and V 7 bases, and 7 bases lay outside the gene matches. CDR1 and CDR2 (germline): MNHEY, SMNVEV (reference sequence). This CDR3 region has 16 residues. The CDR3 region is CASISTSGGAAGELFF. The CDR3 nucleotides read TGTGCCAGCATCTCGACTAGCGGGGGGGCCGCCGGGGAGCTGTTTTTT.

This clone showed up just once. The chain couples TRBV28 to TRBJ2-1, with TRBD1 identical over 7 bases. The CDR3 spans 15 residues. CDR1 and CDR2 (germline): MDHEN, SYDVKM. V lost 6 bases, J lost 2 bases, and 7 bases stayed unmatched. The chain's CDR3 is CASSPDRAPYNEQFF. Here the CDR3 DNA reads TGTGCCAGCAGCCCCGACAGGGCCCCCTACAATGAGCAGTTCTTC. The full variable domain, its missing parts supplied by reference TRBV28 and TRBJ2-1, is DVKVTQSSRYLVKRTGEKVFLECVQDMDHENMFWYRQDPGLGLRLIYFSYDVKMKEKGDIPEGYSVSREKKERFSLILESASTNQTSMYLCASSPDRAPYNEQFFGPGTRLTVL.

The chain has TRBV7-8 and TRBJ2-7; D is unresolved. Germline V gene data show CDR1 as SGHVS and CDR2 as FQNEAQ. Trimming took 0 bases from V and 2 from J, leaving 8 bases between them. The CDR3 sequence is 14 residues long. The CDR3 spells CASSLAQMTYEQYF. DNA of the CDR3: TGTGCCAGCAGCTTAGCTCAAATGACCTACGAGCAGTACTTC.

This clone appeared a single time. This chain joins TRBV30 and TRBJ1-6; D gene ambiguous. Germline CDR1 and CDR2: GTSNPN and SVGIG (reference sequence). The CDR3 runs 13 residues. V was pared by 5 bases and J by 7 bases, with 12 bases between. The CDR3 DNA follows: TGTGCCTGGGACGCGGGAGAAAATTCACCCCTCCACTTT. It codes for CAWDAGENSPLHF.

This sequence joins TRBV5-1 and TRBJ2-7, with 15 bases lining up with TRBD2. The junction had 5 bases not matched to a gene; V was cut back by 4 bases and J by 3 bases. The V gene's germline CDR1 is SGHRS and CDR2 YFSETQ. The CDR3 has 16 residues. The CDR3 sequence: CASSQGLAGGGYEQYF. The CDR3 DNA follows: TGCGCCAGCAGCCAGGGACTAGCGGGGGGCGGCTACGAGCAGTACTTC.

CDR3 sequence reads: CAIGAYNEQFF. CDR3 nucleotides: TGTGCCATTGGAGCCTACAATGAGCAGTTCTTC. The V call is TRBV19, the J call TRBJ2-1; no firm D call. This CDR3 has 11 residues. Between the trimmed V and J ends, which lost 10 bases and 2 bases, there was a span of 6 bases. The germline V gene has CDR1 LNHDA and CDR2 SQIVND (reference sequence).

The chain joins TRBV9 to TRBJ1-2; 9 bases align to TRBD1. Trimming removed 4 bases from V and 8 bases from J; junction bases left unmatched: 18. CDR3 length equals 17 residues. CDR1 and CDR2 from the germline V gene are SGDLS and YYNGEE. The CDR3 is CASSPSGAGQGWGGYTF. The CDR3 DNA follows: TGTGCCAGCAGCCCTAGTGGGGCGGGACAGGGTTGGGGAGGCTACACCTTC.

As to this clone: The same CDR3 also results from other DNA sequences found in this sample. The rearrangement uses TRBV19 and TRBJ2-7; maybe TRBD2 (5 bases). The V gene's germline CDR1 is LNHDA and CDR2 SQIVND (reference sequence). Trimming shortened V by 3 bases and J by 1 base, and 10 bases separated the two germline ends. This CDR3 has 14 amino acids. The CDR3 bases are TGTGCCAGTAGTATCGCGGGCGGGTCCTACGAGCAGTACTTC. It codes for CASSIAGGSYEQYF.

Worth noting for this clone: Other DNA sequences in this specimen translate into the identical CDR3. The CDR3 loop reads CASSLLGGDEQYF. Written as DNA, the CDR3 is TGTGCCAGCAGTTTACTAGGAGGGGACGAGCAGTACTTC. The rearrangement joins TRBV27 to TRBJ2-7, with D tentatively TRBD2 (6 bases). Trimming shortened V by 2 bases and J by 5 bases, and 10 bases separated the two germline ends. CDR1 MNHEY and CDR2 SMNVEV come from the germline V gene (reference sequence). The length of the CDR3 is 13 residues.

Of note for this clone: The sample holds other DNA sequences that translate to the same CDR3. V usage is TRBV12-5 and J usage is TRBJ1-2; no clear D. Per the germline V gene, CDR1 is LGHNT and CDR2 is FRNRAP. V gave up 1 base and J gave up 0 bases, with 3 bases separating them. The CDR3 is made up of 13 amino acids. Here the CDR3 reads CASGLGANYGYTF. CDR3 nucleotide sequence: TGTGCTAGTGGTTTGGGGGCTAACTATGGCTACACCTTC.

This sequence joins TRBV19 and TRBJ1-5; perhaps TRBD1 as D (6 bases). The CDR3 loop spans 15 amino acids. The V gene lost 7 bases and the J gene lost 2 bases, with 15 bases spanning the gap. Germline lookup yields CDR1 LNHDA and CDR2 SQIVND (reference sequence). The CDR3 DNA reads as TGTGCCAGTATCCGGACAGCGGTCGGCAATCAGCCCCAGCATTTT. Translated: CASIRTAVGNQPQHF.

The V and J genes are TRBV6-6 and TRBJ2-1; TRBD1 matches at 7 bases. The germline CDR1 and CDR2 sequences are MNHNY and SVGAGI (reference sequence). This CDR3 has 14 residues. Trimming cost V 2 bases and J 6 bases; bases outside gene matches: 4. The CDR3 sequence is CASSYPGTVNEQFF. The DNA for the CDR3 is TGTGCCAGCAGTTACCCCGGGACAGTCAATGAGCAGTTCTTC.

This clone was counted a single time. The chain is built from TRBV7-9 and TRBJ2-1, with D tentatively TRBD1 (6 bases). V dropped 3 bases and J dropped 2 bases, with 11 bases sitting between them. The CDR3 covers 15 residues. The germline CDR1 and CDR2 sequences are SEHNR and FQNEAQ (reference sequence). The CDR3 is CASSFGQLPYNEQFF. Here the CDR3 DNA reads TGTGCCAGCAGCTTCGGACAGCTTCCCTACAATGAGCAGTTCTTC.

This chain uses TRBV29-1 with TRBJ2-3; weak D call: TRBD2 (5 bases). CDR3 length equals 15 residues. CDR1 is SQVTM, CDR2 ANQGSEA, per germline. Trimming left V 0 bases short and J 4 bases short, with 14 bases between. The CDR3 coding sequence is TGCAGCGTTGAAGATCGCCGAGGAGGTCCAGATACGCAGTATTTT. This sequence encodes CSVEDRRGGPDTQYF.

This chain links TRBV6-1 with TRBJ2-3; a weak D match, TRBD2 (6 bases). Trimming left V 2 bases short and J 6 bases short, with 15 bases between. The CDR3 extends over 15 amino acids. Germline V gene sequence: CDR1 MNHNS, CDR2 SASEGT. CDR3 loop: CASSEFRAGQDTQYF. In DNA form, the CDR3 reads TGTGCCAGCAGTGAATTTCGGGCGGGGCAGGATACGCAGTATTTT.

The chain combines TRBV30 with TRBJ2-5; 11 bases map to TRBD1. From germline, CDR1 is GTSNPN and CDR2 SVGIG (reference sequence). Losses at the gene ends were 4 bases for V and 5 bases for J; bases not matched to a gene: 6. The CDR3 contains 14 residues. The CDR3 sequence is CAWTGTGGMETQYF. DNA for the CDR3: TGTGCCTGGACTGGGACAGGGGGAATGGAGACCCAGTACTTC.

The V and J genes are TRBV5-4 and TRBJ1-5; D is undetermined. V lost 6 bases, J lost 0 bases, and 10 bases lay in between. The germline V gene has CDR1 SGHNT and CDR2 YYREEE (reference sequence). The CDR3 is made up of 14 amino acids. The CDR3: CASNISYSNQPQHF. DNA of the CDR3: TGTGCCAGCAACATCAGCTATAGCAATCAGCCCCAGCATTTT.

This chain uses TRBV27 with TRBJ2-2; 12 nucleotides line up with TRBD1. Germline V gene sequence: CDR1 MNHEY, CDR2 SMNVEV (reference sequence). J was trimmed by 3 bases and V by 6 bases; bases with no gene match: 17. The CDR3 loop spans 20 amino acids. CDR3 nucleotide sequence: TGTGCCAGCAGGCCTACCCCCGGGACAGGGGGCGTAAAGGACACCGGGGAGCTGTTTTTT. Translated: CASRPTPGTGGVKDTGELFF.